This T cell receptor (beta chain) originates from a study of blood T cell repertoires in COVID-19. The Seattle site enrolled patients during active infection and followed them longitudinally. Germline CDR1 reads WSHSY; CDR2 reads SAAADI. This CDR3 spans 16 amino acids. The V and J ends lost 3 bases and 0 bases, in that order; junction bases with no gene match: 4. Profiling relied on immunoSEQ multiplex PCR, and the TCRdb table lists in-frame clones only, not all of them. Of 220,000 or so clones listed, approximately 78% are singletons. Sequences were obtained from peripheral blood. The rearrangement uses TRBV10-2 and TRBJ2-1; 8 bases match TRBD2. The clonotype comes from a woman at least 80 years old with COVID-19, enrolled during active disease. The CDR3 loop reads CASSDHLAGSYNEQFF. CDR3 DNA sequence: TGCGCCAGCAGTGACCATCTAGCGGGCTCCTACAATGAGCAGTTCTTC.